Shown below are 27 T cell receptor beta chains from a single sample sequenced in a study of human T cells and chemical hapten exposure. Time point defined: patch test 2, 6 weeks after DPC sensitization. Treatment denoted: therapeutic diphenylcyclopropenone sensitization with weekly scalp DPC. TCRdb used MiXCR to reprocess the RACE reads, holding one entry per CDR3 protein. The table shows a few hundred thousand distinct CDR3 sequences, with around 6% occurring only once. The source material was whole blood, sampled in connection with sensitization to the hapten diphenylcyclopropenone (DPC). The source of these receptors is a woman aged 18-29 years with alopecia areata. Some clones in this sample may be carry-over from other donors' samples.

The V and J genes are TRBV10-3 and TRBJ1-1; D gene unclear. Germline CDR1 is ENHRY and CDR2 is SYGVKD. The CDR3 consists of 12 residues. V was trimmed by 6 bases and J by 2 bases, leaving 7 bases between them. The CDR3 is CAISGLNTEAFF. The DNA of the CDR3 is TGTGCCATCAGCGGACTAAACACTGAAGCTTTCTTT.

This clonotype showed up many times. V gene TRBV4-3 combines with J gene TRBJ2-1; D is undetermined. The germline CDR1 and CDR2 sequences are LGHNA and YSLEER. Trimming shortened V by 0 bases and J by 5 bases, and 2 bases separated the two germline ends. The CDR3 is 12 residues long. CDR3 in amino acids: CASSQDNNEQFF. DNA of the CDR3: TGCGCCAGCAGCCAAGATAACAATGAGCAGTTCTTC.

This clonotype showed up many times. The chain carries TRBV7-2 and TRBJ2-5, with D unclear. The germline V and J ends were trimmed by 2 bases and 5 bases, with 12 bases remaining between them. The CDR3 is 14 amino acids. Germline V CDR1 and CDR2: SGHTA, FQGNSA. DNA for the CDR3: TGTGCCAGCAGCTTAAACACCCATAGGGAGACCCAGTACTTC. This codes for CASSLNTHRETQYF.

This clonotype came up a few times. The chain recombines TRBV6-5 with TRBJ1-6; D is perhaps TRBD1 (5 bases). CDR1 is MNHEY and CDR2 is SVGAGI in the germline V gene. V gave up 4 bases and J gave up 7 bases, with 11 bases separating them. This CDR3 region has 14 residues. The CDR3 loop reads CASSLGRSNSPLHF. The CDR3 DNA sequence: TGTGCCAGCAGTTTGGGACGGTCGAATTCACCCCTCCACTTT.

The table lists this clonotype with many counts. CDR3 in DNA: TGTGCCATCGGGTCCCAGGGTGAGGGCAATCAGCCCCAGCATTTT. Amino acid sequence: CAIGSQGEGNQPQHF. The chain employs TRBV10-3 and TRBJ1-5, with a weak D call TRBD1 (5 bases). The CDR3 loop spans 15 amino acids. V was pared by 8 bases and J by 2 bases, with 16 bases between. Germline V gene lookup returns CDR1 ENHRY and CDR2 SYGVKD.

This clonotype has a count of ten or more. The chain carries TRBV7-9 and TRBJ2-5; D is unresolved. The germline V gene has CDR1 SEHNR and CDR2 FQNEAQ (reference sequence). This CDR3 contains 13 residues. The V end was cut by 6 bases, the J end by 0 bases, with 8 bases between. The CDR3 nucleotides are TGTGCCAGCAGTCCGAGAGACCAAGAGACCCAGTACTTC. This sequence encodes CASSPRDQETQYF.

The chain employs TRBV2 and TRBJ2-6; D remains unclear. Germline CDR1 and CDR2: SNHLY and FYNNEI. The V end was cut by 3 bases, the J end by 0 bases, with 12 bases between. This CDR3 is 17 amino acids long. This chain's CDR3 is CASSDPPGVSGANVLTF. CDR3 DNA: TGTGCCAGCAGTGATCCCCCAGGCGTCTCTGGGGCCAACGTCCTGACTTTC.

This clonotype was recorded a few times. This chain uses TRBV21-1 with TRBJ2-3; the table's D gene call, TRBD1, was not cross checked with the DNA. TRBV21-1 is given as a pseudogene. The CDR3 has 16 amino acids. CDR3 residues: CASSKERDIDTDTQYF. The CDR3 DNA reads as TGTGCCAGCAGCAAAGAACGGGACATCGACACAGATACGCAGTATTTT.

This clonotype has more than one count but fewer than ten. Here the CDR3 reads CASPSGTANTEAFF. CDR3 nucleotide sequence: TGTGCCAGCCCATCCGGGACGGCGAACACTGAAGCTTTCTTT. The chain recombines TRBV6-6 with TRBJ1-1, with D perhaps matching TRBD1 (5 bases). The CDR3 loop spans 14 amino acids. From germline, CDR1 is MNHNY and CDR2 SVGAGI (reference sequence). V lost 8 bases, J lost 1 base, and 14 bases lay in between.

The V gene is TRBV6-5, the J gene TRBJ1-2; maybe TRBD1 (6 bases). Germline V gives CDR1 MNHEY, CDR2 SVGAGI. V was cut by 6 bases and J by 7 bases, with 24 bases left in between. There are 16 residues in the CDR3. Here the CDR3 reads CASRFPLGALGSGYTF. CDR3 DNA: TGTGCCAGCAGATTTCCCTTGGGGGCGTTAGGCTCTGGCTACACCTTC.

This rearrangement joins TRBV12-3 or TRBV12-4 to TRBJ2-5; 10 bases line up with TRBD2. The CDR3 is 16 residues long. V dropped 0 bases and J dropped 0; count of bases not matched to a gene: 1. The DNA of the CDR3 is TGTGCCAGCAGTTTAGCGGGACTAGCGTACCAAGAGACCCAGTACTTC. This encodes CASSLAGLAYQETQYF.

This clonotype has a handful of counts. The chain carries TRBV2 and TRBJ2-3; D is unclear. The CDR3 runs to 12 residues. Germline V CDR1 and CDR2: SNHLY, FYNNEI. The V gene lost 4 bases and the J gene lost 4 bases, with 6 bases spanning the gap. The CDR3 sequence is CASSGISDTQYF. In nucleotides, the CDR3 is TGTGCCAGCAGTGGGATTTCAGATACGCAGTATTTT.

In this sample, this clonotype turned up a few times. The CDR3, as DNA: TGTGCCAGCAGCACAAGACAGCAAAGAACCACTGAAGCTTTCTTT. Amino acid sequence: CASSTRQQRTTEAFF. The chain is built from TRBV7-9 and TRBJ1-1, with D perhaps TRBD1 (5 bases). Germline V CDR1 and CDR2: SEHNR, FQNEAQ (reference sequence). This CDR3 comprises 15 residues. Trimming removed 5 bases at V and 4 bases at J, with 17 bases between.

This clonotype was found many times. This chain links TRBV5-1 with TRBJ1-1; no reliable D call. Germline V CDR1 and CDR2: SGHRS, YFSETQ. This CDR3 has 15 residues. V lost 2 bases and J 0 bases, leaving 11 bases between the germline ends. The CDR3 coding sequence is TGCGCCAGCAGCTTATCTCCGCGGGTGAACACTGAAGCTTTCTTT. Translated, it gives CASSLSPRVNTEAFF.

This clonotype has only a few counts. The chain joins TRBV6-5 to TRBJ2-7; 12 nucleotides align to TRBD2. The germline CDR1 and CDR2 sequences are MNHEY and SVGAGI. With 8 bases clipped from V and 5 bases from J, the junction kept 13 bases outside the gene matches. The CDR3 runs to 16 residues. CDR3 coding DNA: TGTGCCAGCGCCCGGGGGCAGGGACTAGCGGGCGACGAGCAGTACTTC. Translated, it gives CASARGQGLAGDEQYF.

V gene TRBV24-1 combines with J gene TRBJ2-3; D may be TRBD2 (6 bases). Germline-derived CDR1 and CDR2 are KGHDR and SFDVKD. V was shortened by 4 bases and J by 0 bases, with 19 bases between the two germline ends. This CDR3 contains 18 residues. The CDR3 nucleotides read TGTGCCACCAGTGACCGACGGGACTGGAAGCCTAGCACAGATACGCAGTATTTT. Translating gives CATSDRRDWKPSTDTQYF.

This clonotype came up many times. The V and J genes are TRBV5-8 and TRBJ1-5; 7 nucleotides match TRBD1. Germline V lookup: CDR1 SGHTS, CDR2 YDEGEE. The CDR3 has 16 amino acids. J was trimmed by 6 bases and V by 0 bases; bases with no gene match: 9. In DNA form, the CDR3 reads TGTGCCAGCAGCTTGGGCCGGTGGACAGGTGCTCAGCCCCAGCATTTT. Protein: CASSLGRWTGAQPQHF.

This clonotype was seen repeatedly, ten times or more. CDR3 DNA sequence: TGCAGCGTTGAGAGGCAGCCGAACACTGAAGCTTTCTTT. Its translation is CSVERQPNTEAFF. The rearrangement joins TRBV29-1 to TRBJ1-1; D not resolved. V dropped 3 bases and J dropped 1 base, with 9 bases sitting between them. Germline lookup yields CDR1 SQVTM and CDR2 ANQGSEA. The CDR3 is 13 residues long.

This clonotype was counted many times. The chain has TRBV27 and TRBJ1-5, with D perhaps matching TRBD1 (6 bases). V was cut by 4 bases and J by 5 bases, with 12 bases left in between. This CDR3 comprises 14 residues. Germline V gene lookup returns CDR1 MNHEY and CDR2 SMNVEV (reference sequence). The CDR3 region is CASSSEGVHQPQHF. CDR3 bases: TGTGCCAGCAGTTCTGAGGGGGTTCATCAGCCCCAGCATTTT.

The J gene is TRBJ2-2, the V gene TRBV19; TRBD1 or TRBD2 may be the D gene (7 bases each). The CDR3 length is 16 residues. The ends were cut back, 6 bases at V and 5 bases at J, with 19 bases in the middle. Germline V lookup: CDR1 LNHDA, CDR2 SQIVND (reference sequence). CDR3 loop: CASSPKGRGRTGELFF. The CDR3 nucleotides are TGTGCCAGTAGCCCGAAGGGGAGGGGGCGGACCGGGGAGCTGTTTTTT.

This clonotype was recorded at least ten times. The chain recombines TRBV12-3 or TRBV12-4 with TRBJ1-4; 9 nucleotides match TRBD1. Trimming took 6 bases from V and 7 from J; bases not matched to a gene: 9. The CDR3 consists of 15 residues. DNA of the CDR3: TGTGCCAGCAGCCGAGGGACAGGGTTAAGTGAAAAACTGTTTTTT. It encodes CASSRGTGLSEKLFF.

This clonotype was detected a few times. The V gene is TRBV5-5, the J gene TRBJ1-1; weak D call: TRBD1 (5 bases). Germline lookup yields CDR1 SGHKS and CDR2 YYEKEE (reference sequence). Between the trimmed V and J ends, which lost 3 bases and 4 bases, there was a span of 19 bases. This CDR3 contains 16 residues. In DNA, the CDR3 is TGTGCCAGCAGCTCGATCAGGGTAGGGTCTAGCACTGAAGCTTTCTTT. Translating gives CASSSIRVGSSTEAFF.

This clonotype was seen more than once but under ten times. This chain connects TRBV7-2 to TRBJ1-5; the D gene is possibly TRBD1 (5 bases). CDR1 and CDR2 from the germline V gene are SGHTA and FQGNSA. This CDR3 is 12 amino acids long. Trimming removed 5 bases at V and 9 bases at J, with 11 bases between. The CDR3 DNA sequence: TGTGCCAGCAGCGCGGGGGTTATGCCCCAGCATTTT. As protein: CASSAGVMPQHF. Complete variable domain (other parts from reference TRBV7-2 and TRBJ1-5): GAGVSQSPSNKVTEKGKDVELRCDPISGHTALYWYRQSLGQGLEFLIYFQGNSAPDKSGLPSDRFSAERTGGSVSTLTIQRTQQEDSAVYLCASSAGVMPQHFGDGTRLSIL.

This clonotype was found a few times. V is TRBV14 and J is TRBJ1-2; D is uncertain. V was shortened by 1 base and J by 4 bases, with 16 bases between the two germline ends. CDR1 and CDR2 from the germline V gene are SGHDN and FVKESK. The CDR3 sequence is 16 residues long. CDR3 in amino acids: CASSQGSSFEGYGYTF. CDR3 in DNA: TGTGCCAGCAGCCAAGGGAGCAGCTTCGAGGGCTATGGCTACACCTTC.

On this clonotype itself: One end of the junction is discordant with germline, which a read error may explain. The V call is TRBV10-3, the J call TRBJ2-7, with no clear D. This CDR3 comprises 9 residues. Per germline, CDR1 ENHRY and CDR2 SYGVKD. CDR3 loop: CAISESTTF. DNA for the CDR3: TGTGCCATCAGTGAGTCGACGACTTTC.

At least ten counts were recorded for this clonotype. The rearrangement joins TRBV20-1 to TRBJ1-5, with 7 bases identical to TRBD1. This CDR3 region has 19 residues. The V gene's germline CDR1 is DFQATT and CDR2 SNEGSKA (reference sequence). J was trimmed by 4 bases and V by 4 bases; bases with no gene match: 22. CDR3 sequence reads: CSAIGGYRGAEINNQPQHF. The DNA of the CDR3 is TGCAGTGCTATAGGAGGGTACAGGGGCGCCGAGATAAATAATCAGCCCCAGCATTTT.

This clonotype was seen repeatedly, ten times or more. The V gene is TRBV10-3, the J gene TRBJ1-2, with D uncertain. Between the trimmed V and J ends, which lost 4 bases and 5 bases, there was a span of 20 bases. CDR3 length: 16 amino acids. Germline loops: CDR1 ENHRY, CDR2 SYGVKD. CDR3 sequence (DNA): TGTGCCATCAGTGGTGAATCCCGGGGAAGGGATTATGGCTACACCTTC. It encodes CAISGESRGRDYGYTF.